Listed here are 11 T cell receptor beta chains from one sample, sequenced in a study of control samples from healthy donors and cancer patients. Clones were read by immunoSEQ multiplex PCR, and TCRdb kept only the in-frame ones, dropping some. Of roughly 130,000 clones listed, around nine tenths are singletons. What was sequenced was blood. The receptors here all came from a man aged 18 to 30 in good health.

This rearrangement joins TRBV28 to TRBJ2-1; D is undetermined. The length of the CDR3 is 17 residues. V dropped 0 bases and J dropped 0 bases, with 12 bases sitting between them. From germline, CDR1 is MDHEN and CDR2 SYDVKM. CDR3 loop: CASSLWSLGASYNEQFF. In DNA form, the CDR3 reads TGTGCCAGCAGTTTATGGTCCCTTGGAGCCTCCTACAATGAGCAGTTCTTC.

DNA of the CDR3: TGTGCCAGCACGGGCGGAGGGACCCAGTACTTC. Its translation is CASTGGGTQYF. This chain links TRBV27 with TRBJ2-5; TRBD2 is a possible D gene (5 bases). The germline V and J ends were trimmed by 7 bases and 7 bases, with 10 bases remaining between them. The CDR3 spans 11 residues. In germline, CDR1 is MNHEY, CDR2 SMNVEV (reference sequence).

This chain connects TRBV5-4 to TRBJ2-3; 7 nucleotides match TRBD2. The CDR3 is 15 amino acids. The germline V gene has CDR1 SGHNT and CDR2 YYREEE (reference sequence). The V and J ends lost 1 base and 6 bases, in that order; junction bases with no gene match: 8. For the CDR3, the DNA is TGTGCCAGCAGCTTGAGTGGGCGGGGGTCGGATACGCAGTATTTT. Its protein product is CASSLSGRGSDTQYF.

This chain joins TRBV14 and TRBJ2-3; 12 bases agree with TRBD2. Germline V CDR1 and CDR2: SGHDN, FVKESK. Trimming removed 1 base from V and 0 bases from J; junction bases left unmatched: 5. CDR3 length: 18 amino acids. The CDR3, as DNA: TGTGCCAGCAGCCAAGCACGGACTAGCGGGAATAGCACAGATACGCAGTATTTT. This codes for CASSQARTSGNSTDTQYF.

The V gene is TRBV24-1, the J gene TRBJ2-3; a weak D match, TRBD2 (6 bases). Germline V gives CDR1 KGHDR, CDR2 SFDVKD. This CDR3 comprises 15 residues. V lost 0 bases and J lost 4, with 10 bases in between. CDR3 coding DNA: TGTGCCACCAGTGATTTGCGTGGAGGGCCAGATACGCAGTATTTT. Translating it yields CATSDLRGGPDTQYF.

The chain couples TRBV5-1 to TRBJ1-4, with 9 bases aligning to TRBD1. In germline, CDR1 is SGHRS, CDR2 YFSETQ. V gave up 3 bases and J gave up 5 bases; unmatched junction bases: 2. The CDR3 has 14 residues. CDR3: CASSSGQGNEKLFF. CDR3 in DNA: TGCGCCAGCAGCTCGGGACAGGGAAATGAAAAACTGTTTTTT.

The rearrangement uses TRBV2 and TRBJ1-2; 9 bases align to TRBD1. Germline CDR1 and CDR2: SNHLY and FYNNEI. V was clipped by 10 bases and J by 2 bases; unmatched bases: 17. The CDR3 is 17 amino acids. The CDR3 protein is CAKNGGGQGELNYGYTF. CDR3 nucleotide sequence: TGTGCCAAAAACGGAGGGGGACAGGGTGAACTCAACTATGGCTACACCTTC.

This clone was observed once. The CDR3 spells CASSLAWGPNQPQHF. The CDR3 DNA is TGTGCCAGCAGCTTAGCGTGGGGGCCCAATCAGCCCCAGCATTTT. The V gene is TRBV11-2, the J gene TRBJ1-5; maybe TRBD1 (6 bases). Trimming pared 1 base from V and 3 bases from J, leaving 10 bases between. The CDR3 spans 15 residues. Germline CDR1 SGHAT, CDR2 FQNNGV.

The rearrangement uses TRBV5-1 and TRBJ2-1; D is possibly TRBD1 (5 bases). This CDR3 comprises 14 residues. V was cut by 7 bases and J by 8 bases, with 19 bases left in between. CDR1 is SGHRS, CDR2 YFSETQ, per germline. CDR3 nucleotide sequence: TGCGCCAGCGGGGCGGCCCAACAGAGCGATGAGCAGTTCTTC. This encodes CASGAAQQSDEQFF.

The V call is TRBV15, the J call TRBJ1-5; no clear D. The CDR3 is 12 amino acids. The V end was cut by 0 bases, the J end by 6 bases, with 3 bases between. CDR1 is LNHNV and CDR2 is YYDKDF in the germline V gene (reference sequence). CDR3 loop: CATSRDFQPQHF. The CDR3 DNA follows: TGTGCCACCAGCAGAGATTTTCAGCCCCAGCATTTT.

This clone turned up a few times. The chain has TRBV7-8 and TRBJ1-5; D may be TRBD1 (5 bases). The ends were cut back, 5 bases at V and 8 bases at J, with 16 bases in the middle. Germline lookup yields CDR1 SGHVS and CDR2 FQNEAQ. CDR3 length: 14 amino acids. CDR3 nucleotides: TGTGCCAGCAGCCCTCAAGGGGAGCTGGAGCCCCAGCATTTT. It is translated as CASSPQGELEPQHF. The full variable domain, rest sourced from reference TRBV7-8 and TRBJ1-5, is GAGVSQSPRYKVAKRGQDVALRCDPISGHVSLFWYQQALGQGPEFLTYFQNEAQLDKSGLPSDRFFAERPEGSVSTLKIQRTQQEDSAVYLCASSPQGELEPQHFGDGTRLSIL.